One sample yielded the 13 T cell receptor beta chains listed below, sequenced in a study of blood T cell repertoires in COVID-19. Only in-frame clones appear in the TCRdb table, and some are missing; sequencing was by immunoSEQ multiplex PCR. The table lists tens of thousands of clones, more than 70% of them singletons. The sequenced sample consisted of peripheral blood. These receptors came from a man between 45 and 60 years old with active COVID-19.

The J gene is TRBJ2-7, the V gene TRBV28, with 8 bases matching TRBD1. J gave up 3 bases and V 9 bases, and 4 bases lay outside the gene matches. The length of the CDR3 is 12 residues. The V gene's germline CDR1 is MDHEN and CDR2 SYDVKM. CDR3 sequence: CASRTGNYEQYF. As DNA, the CDR3 is TGTGCCAGTAGGACAGGGAACTACGAGCAGTACTTC.

V and J are TRBV19 and TRBJ2-1, with 7 bases that match TRBD2. J was trimmed by 7 bases and V by 6 bases; bases with no gene match: 6. CDR3 length: 13 residues. CDR1 and CDR2 (germline): LNHDA, SQIVND (reference sequence). The CDR3 bases are TGTGCCAGTAGGGAGGGGAGGGTGAATGAGCAGTTCTTC. It codes for CASREGRVNEQFF.

The chain links TRBV30 to TRBJ2-3; 13 nucleotides agree with TRBD2. This CDR3 region has 17 residues. CDR1 and CDR2 (germline): GTSNPN, SVGIG (reference sequence). With V trimmed by 2 bases and J by 3 bases, 8 bases remained unmatched. The CDR3 bases are TGTGCCTGGAGTCCCGATCGACTAGCGGGAGGAACAGATACGCAGTATTTT. Its translation is CAWSPDRLAGGTDTQYF.

V gene TRBV6-5 combines with J gene TRBJ2-3; D is unresolved. In germline, CDR1 is MNHEY, CDR2 SVGAGI. The CDR3 is 14 residues long. Trimming took 7 bases from V and 2 from J, leaving 13 bases between them. The chain's CDR3 is CASTSPAVTDTQYF. The CDR3 DNA follows: TGTGCCAGCACCTCGCCCGCGGTCACAGATACGCAGTATTTT.

V and J are TRBV4-1 and TRBJ1-2; D perhaps matches TRBD1 (6 bases). The germline gives CDR1 MGHRA, CDR2 YSYEKL. The length of the CDR3 is 14 residues. With 2 bases removed from V and 1 base from J, the gap between germline ends came to 8 bases. The CDR3 DNA reads TGCGCCAGCAGCCAAAACAGGGATAACTATGGCTACACCTTC. Residues: CASSQNRDNYGYTF.

This chain joins TRBV7-8 and TRBJ2-3, with 11 bases that match TRBD2. With V trimmed by 3 bases and J by 2 bases, 4 bases remained unmatched. This CDR3 region has 16 residues. Per the germline V gene, CDR1 is SGHVS and CDR2 is FQNEAQ. The CDR3 loop reads CASSFETSGATDTQYF. The DNA of the CDR3 is TGTGCCAGCAGCTTTGAGACTAGCGGGGCCACAGATACGCAGTATTTT.

V usage is TRBV19 and J usage is TRBJ1-2; 12 bases are a match to TRBD1. From germline, CDR1 is LNHDA and CDR2 SQIVND (reference sequence). Germline trimming cut 1 base from V and 8 bases from J; bases unmatched to any gene: 2. The CDR3 is 14 residues long. CDR3 DNA sequence: TGTGCCAGTAGTATAGCGGGGACAGGGGGCGGCTACACCTTC. It encodes CASSIAGTGGGYTF.

The chain has TRBV5-8 and TRBJ2-1; 11 bases fit TRBD1. CDR1 is SGHTS and CDR2 is YDEGEE in the germline V gene. There are 13 residues in the CDR3. The ends lost 8 bases at V and 7 bases at J; junction bases unmatched: 5. CDR3 DNA sequence: TGTGCCAGTTGCCGGGACAGGGGGAATGAGCAGTTCTTC. It encodes CASCRDRGNEQFF. The full variable domain, rest sourced from reference TRBV5-8 and TRBJ2-1, is EAGVTQSPTHLIKTRGQQATLRCSPISGHTSVYWYQQALGLGLQFLLWYDEGEERNRGNFPPRFSGRQFPNYSSELNVNALELEDSALYLCASCRDRGNEQFFGPGTRLTVL.

The rearrangement uses TRBV24-1 and TRBJ2-1; 10 bases agree with TRBD1. Trimming at V came to 4 bases and at J to 8 bases, leaving 4 bases not matched to a gene. Germline V CDR1 and CDR2: KGHDR, SFDVKD. CDR3 length: 14 amino acids. The CDR3 DNA follows: TGTGCCACCAGTGACCCGACAGGGGGCGATGAGCAGTTCTTC. Translation gives CATSDPTGGDEQFF.

The chain combines TRBV3-1 (or the pseudogene TRBV3-2) with TRBJ2-7, with 10 positions matching TRBD1. The CDR3 sequence is 14 residues long. Per germline, CDR1 LGHDT and CDR2 YNNKEL (reference sequence). The trim removed 4 bases at V and 6 bases at J, leaving 6 bases unmatched. The CDR3 coding sequence is TGTGCCAGCAGCCGTCTGGACAGGGGGACCGAGCAGTACTTC. It yields the protein CASSRLDRGTEQYF.

This chain connects TRBV9 to TRBJ2-3, with 7 nucleotides matching TRBD1. Germline CDR1 SGDLS, CDR2 YYNGEE. V trimming: 3 bases; J trimming: 9 bases; junction bases outside the gene matches: 4. The CDR3 length is 12 residues. The CDR3 DNA sequence: TGTGCCAGCAGCGGCGACAGGGACACGCAGTATTTT. It is translated as CASSGDRDTQYF.

The J gene is TRBJ1-5, the V gene TRBV24-1; D might be TRBD1 (6 bases). Between the trimmed V and J ends, which lost 4 bases and 9 bases, there was a span of 12 bases. The CDR3 runs to 13 residues. The germline V gene has CDR1 KGHDR and CDR2 SFDVKD. CDR3 sequence reads: CATSESRGRPQHF. CDR3 sequence (DNA): TGTGCCACCAGTGAGTCCAGGGGACGGCCCCAGCATTTT.

The chain joins TRBV12-5 to TRBJ2-5, with D unclear. Trimming left V 7 bases short and J 0 bases short, with 9 bases between. Germline CDR1 is LGHNT and CDR2 is FRNRAP. The CDR3 contains 13 residues. The chain's CDR3 is CASEYEYQETQYF. CDR3 coding DNA: TGTGCTAGTGAGTACGAGTACCAAGAGACCCAGTACTTC.